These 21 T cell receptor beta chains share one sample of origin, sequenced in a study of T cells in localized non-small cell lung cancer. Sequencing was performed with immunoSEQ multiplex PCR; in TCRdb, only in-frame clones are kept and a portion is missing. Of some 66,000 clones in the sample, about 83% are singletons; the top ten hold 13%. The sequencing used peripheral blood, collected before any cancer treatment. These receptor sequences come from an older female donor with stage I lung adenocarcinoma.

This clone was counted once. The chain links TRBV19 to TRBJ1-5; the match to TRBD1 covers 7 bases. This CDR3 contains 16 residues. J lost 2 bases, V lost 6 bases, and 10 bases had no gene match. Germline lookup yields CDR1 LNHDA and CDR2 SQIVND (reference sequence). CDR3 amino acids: CASREGRQGGNQPQHF. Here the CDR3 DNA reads TGTGCCAGTAGAGAAGGCCGACAGGGTGGCAATCAGCCCCAGCATTTT.

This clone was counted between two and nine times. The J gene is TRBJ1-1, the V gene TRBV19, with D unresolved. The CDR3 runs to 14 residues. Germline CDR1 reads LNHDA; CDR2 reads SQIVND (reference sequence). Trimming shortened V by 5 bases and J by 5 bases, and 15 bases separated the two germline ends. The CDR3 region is CASSSSVVATEAFF. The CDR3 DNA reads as TGTGCCAGTAGTTCGTCGGTGGTGGCTACTGAAGCTTTCTTT.

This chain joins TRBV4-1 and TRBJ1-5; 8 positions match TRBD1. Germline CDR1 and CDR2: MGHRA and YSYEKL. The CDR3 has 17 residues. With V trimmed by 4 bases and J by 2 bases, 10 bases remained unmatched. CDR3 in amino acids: CASSPEGGQGGNQPQHF. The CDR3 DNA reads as TGCGCCAGCAGCCCAGAAGGTGGACAGGGAGGCAATCAGCCCCAGCATTTT.

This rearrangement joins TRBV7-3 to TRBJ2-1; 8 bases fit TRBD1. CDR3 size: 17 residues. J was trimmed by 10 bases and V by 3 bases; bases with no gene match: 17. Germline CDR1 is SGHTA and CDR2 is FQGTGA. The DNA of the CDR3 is TGTGCCAGCAGCTTTATTACTCCCGGGACAGGAACTAAAGAGCAGTTCTTC. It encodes CASSFITPGTGTKEQFF. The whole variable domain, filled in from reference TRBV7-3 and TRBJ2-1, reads GAGVSQTPSNKVTEKGKYVELRCDPISGHTALYWYRQSLGQGPEFLIYFQGTGAADDSGLPNDRFFAVRPEGSVSTLKIQRTERGDSAVYLCASSFITPGTGTKEQFFGPGTRLTVL.

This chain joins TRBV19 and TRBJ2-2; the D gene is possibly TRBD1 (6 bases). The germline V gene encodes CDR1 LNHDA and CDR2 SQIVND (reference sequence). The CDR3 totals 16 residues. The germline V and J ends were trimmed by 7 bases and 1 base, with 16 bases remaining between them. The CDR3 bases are TGTGCCAGTACCGCCGTAGGGGGATTGAACACCGGGGAGCTGTTTTTT. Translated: CASTAVGGLNTGELFF.

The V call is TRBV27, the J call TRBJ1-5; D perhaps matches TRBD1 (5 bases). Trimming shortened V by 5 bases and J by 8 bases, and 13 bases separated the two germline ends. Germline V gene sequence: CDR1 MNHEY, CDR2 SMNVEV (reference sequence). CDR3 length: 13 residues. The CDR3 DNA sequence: TGTGCCAGCAGTCCAACTTCCAGGGAGCCCCAGCATTTT. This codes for CASSPTSREPQHF.

CDR3 bases: TGCGCCAGCAGCTTGGACCCAAACTACGAGCAGTACTTC. This gives the protein CASSLDPNYEQYF. The chain is built from TRBV5-1 and TRBJ2-7; the D is unclear. This CDR3 is built from 13 residues. V dropped 0 bases and J dropped 3 bases, with 7 bases sitting between them. CDR1 and CDR2 from the germline V gene are SGHRS and YFSETQ.

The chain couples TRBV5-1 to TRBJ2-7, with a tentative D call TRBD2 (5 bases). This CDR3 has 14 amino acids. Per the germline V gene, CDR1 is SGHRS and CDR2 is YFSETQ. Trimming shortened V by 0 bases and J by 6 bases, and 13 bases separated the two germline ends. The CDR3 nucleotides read TGCGCCAGCAGCTTGGAAGACTACCCTGCCGAGCAGTACTTC. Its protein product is CASSLEDYPAEQYF.

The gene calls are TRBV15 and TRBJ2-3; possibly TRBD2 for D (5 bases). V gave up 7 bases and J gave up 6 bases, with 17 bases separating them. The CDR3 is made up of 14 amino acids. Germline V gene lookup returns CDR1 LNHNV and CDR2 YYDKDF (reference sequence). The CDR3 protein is CATNSGLQEDTQYF. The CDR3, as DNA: TGTGCCACCAACAGCGGCCTCCAAGAGGATACGCAGTATTTT. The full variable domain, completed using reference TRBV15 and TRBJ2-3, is DAMVIQNPRYQVTQFGKPVTLSCSQTLNHNVMYWYQQKSSQAPKLLFHYYDKDFNNEADTPDNFQSRRPNTSFCFLDIRSPGLGDTAMYLCATNSGLQEDTQYFGPGTRLTVL.

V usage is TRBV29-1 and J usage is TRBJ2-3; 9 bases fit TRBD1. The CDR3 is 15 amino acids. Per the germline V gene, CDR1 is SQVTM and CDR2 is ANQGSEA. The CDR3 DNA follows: TGCACCATACAAGGGGGGACAGGGAGGACAGATACGCAGTATTTT. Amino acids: CTIQGGTGRTDTQYF.

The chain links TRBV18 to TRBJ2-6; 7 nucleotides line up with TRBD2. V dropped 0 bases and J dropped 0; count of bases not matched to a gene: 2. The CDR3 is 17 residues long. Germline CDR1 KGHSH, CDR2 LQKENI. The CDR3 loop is CASSPPWGGSGANVLTF. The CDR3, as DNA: TGTGCCAGCTCACCACCGTGGGGGGGCTCTGGGGCCAACGTCCTGACTTTC.

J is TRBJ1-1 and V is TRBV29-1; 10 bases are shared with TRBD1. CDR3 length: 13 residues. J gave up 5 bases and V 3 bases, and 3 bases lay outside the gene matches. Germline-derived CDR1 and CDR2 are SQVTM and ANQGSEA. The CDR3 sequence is CSVDRTGGTEAFF. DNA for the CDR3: TGCAGCGTTGACAGGACAGGGGGAACTGAAGCTTTCTTT.

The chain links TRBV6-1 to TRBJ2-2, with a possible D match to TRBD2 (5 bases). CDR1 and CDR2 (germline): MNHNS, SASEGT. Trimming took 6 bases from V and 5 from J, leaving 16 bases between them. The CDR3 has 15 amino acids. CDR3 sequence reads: CASRSPRTDTGELFF. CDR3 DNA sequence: TGTGCCAGCAGAAGCCCCAGGACTGATACCGGGGAGCTGTTTTTT.

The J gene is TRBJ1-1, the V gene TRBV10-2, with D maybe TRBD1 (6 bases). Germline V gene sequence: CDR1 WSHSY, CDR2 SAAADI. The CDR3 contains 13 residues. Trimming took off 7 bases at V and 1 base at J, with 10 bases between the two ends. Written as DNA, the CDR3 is TGCGCCAGCAAAGAGACAGGGAACACTGAAGCTTTCTTT. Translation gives CASKETGNTEAFF.

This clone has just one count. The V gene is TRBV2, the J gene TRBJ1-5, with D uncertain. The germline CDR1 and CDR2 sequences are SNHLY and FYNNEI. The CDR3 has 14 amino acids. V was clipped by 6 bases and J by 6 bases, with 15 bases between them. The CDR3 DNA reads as TGTGCCAGCAGCTGGTTGGGATCGGGTCAGCCCCAGCATTTT. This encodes CASSWLGSGQPQHF.

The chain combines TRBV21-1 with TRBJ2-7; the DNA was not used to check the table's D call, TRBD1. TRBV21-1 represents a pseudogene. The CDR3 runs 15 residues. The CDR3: CASSKRTGGSDEQYF. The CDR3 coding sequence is TGTGCCAGCAGCAAAAGGACAGGGGGCTCGGACGAGCAGTACTTC.

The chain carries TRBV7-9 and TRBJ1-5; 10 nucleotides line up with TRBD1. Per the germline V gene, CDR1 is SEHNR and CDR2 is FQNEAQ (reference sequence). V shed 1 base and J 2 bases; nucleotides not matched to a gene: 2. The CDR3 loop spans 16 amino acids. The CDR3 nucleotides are TGTGCCAGCAGCTTAGGACAGGGGGCTGGCAATCAGCCCCAGCATTTT. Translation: CASSLGQGAGNQPQHF.

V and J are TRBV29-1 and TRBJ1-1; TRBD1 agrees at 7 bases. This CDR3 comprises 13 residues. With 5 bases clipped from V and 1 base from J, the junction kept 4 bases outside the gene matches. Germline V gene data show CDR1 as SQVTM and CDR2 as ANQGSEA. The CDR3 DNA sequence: TGCAGCGTTTACCGGGACAGGAACACTGAAGCTTTCTTT. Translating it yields CSVYRDRNTEAFF. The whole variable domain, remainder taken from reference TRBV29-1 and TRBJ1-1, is SAVISQKPSRDICQRGTSLTIQCQVDSQVTMMFWYRQQPGQSLTLIATANQGSEATYESGFVIDKFPISRPNLTFSTLTVSNMSPEDSSIYLCSVYRDRNTEAFFGQGTRLTVV.

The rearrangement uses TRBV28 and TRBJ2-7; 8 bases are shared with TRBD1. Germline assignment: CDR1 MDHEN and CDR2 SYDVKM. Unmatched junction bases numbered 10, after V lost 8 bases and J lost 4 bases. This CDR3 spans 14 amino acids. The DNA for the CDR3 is TGTGCCAGCGCAGGTGGAGACAGGGGTTACGAGCAGTACTTC. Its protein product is CASAGGDRGYEQYF. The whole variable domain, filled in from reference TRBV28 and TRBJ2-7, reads DVKVTQSSRYLVKRTGEKVFLECVQDMDHENMFWYRQDPGLGLRLIYFSYDVKMKEKGDIPEGYSVSREKKERFSLILESASTNQTSMYLCASAGGDRGYEQYFGPGTRLTVT.

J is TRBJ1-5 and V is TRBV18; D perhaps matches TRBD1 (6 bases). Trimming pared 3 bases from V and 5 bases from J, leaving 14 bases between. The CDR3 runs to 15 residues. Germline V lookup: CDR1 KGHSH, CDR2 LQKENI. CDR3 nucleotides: TGTGCCAGCTCACCTAGGGGGGGGGCGGATCAGCCCCAGCATTTT. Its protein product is CASSPRGGADQPQHF.

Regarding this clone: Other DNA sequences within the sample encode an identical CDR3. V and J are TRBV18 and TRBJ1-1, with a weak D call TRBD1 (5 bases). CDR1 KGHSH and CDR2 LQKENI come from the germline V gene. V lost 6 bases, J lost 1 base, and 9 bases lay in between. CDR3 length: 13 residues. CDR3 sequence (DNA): TGTGCCAGCTCCCCTGGACAGAACACTGAAGCTTTCTTT. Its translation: CASSPGQNTEAFF.